What follows is one T cell receptor (beta chain) and its context. This sample is part of a study of blood T cell repertoires in COVID-19. Germline V gives CDR1 SGHAT, CDR2 FQNNGV. V shed 2 bases and J shed 3 bases, with 11 bases lying between them. The CDR3 contains 15 residues. TCRdb's table, derived via immunoSEQ multiplex PCR, lists solely in-frame clones and lacks some. This sample yields around 57,000 clones, of which 88% are seen a single time; about 3.2% belongs to the top ten. The sequenced sample was peripheral blood. This receptor was obtained from a human donor in a cohort sampled during active COVID-19. This chain connects TRBV11-2 to TRBJ2-1; possible D gene TRBD1, 6 bases. The CDR3 is CASSLTGSSYNEQFF. The CDR3 DNA follows: TGTGCCAGCAGCTTAACAGGGTCGAGCTACAATGAGCAGTTCTTC.